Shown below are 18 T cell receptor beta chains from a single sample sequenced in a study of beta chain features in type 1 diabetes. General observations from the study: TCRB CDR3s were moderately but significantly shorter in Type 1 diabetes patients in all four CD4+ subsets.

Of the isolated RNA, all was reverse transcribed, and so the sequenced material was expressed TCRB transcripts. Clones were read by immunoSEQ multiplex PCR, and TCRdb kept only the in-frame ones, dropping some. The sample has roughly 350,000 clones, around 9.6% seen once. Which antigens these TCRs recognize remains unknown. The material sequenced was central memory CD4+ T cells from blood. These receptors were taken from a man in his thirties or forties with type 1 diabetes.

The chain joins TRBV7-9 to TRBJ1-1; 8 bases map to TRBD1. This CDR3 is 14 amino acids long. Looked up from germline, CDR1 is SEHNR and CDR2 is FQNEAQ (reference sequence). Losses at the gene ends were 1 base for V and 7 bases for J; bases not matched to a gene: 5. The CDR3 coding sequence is TGTGCCAGCAGCTTAGGACAGGGGTGGGGTGAAGCTTTCTTT. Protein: CASSLGQGWGEAFF.

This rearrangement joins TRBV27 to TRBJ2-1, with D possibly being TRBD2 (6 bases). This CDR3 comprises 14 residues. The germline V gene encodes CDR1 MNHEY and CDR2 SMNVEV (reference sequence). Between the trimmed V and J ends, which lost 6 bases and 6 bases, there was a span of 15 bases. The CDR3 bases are TGTGCCAGCAGCTACCAGGTGGGGGGCAATGAGCAGTTCTTC. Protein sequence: CASSYQVGGNEQFF.

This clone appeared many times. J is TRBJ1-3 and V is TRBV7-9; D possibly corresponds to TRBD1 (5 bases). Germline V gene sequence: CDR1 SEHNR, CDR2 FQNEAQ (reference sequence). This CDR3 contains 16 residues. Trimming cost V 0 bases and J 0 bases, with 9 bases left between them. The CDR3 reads CASSLAGGSSGNTIYF. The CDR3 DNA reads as TGTGCCAGCAGCTTAGCCGGGGGAAGCTCTGGAAACACCATATATTTT.

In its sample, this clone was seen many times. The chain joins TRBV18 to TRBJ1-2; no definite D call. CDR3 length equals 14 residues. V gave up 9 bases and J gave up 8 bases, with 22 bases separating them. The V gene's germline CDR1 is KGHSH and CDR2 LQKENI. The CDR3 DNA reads TGTGCCAGTATCGAGGCACGAGGGCGCTCAGGCTACACCTTC. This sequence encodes CASIEARGRSGYTF.

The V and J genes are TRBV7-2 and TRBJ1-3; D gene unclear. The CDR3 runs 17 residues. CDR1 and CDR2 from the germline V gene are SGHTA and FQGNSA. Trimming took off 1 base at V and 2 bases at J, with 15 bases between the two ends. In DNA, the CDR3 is TGTGCCAGCAGCTTAGTATCCCCGGGGTATGCTGGAAACACCATATATTTT. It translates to CASSLVSPGYAGNTIYF.

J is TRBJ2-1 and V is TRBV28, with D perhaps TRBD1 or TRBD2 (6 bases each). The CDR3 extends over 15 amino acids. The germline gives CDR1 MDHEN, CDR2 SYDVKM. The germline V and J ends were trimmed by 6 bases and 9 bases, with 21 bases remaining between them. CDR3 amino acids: CASREPGRGGLEQFF. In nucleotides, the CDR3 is TGTGCCAGCAGAGAGCCGGGCAGGGGAGGTCTTGAGCAGTTCTTC. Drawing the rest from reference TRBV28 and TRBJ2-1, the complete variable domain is DVKVTQSSRYLVKRTGEKVFLECVQDMDHENMFWYRQDPGLGLRLIYFSYDVKMKEKGDIPEGYSVSREKKERFSLILESASTNQTSMYLCASREPGRGGLEQFFGPGTRLTVL.

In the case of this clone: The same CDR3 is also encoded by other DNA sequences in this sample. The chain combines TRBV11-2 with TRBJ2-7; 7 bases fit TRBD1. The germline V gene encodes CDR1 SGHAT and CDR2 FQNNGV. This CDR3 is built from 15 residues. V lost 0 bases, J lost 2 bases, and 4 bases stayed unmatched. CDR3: CASSLDYRGPYEQYF. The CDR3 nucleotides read TGTGCCAGCAGCTTAGACTACAGGGGACCCTACGAGCAGTACTTC.

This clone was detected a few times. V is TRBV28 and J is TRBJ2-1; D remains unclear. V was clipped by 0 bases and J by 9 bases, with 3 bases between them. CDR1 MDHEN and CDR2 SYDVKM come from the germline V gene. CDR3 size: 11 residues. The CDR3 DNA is TGTGCCAGCAGTTTATGGGGTGAGCAGTTCTTC. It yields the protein CASSLWGEQFF.

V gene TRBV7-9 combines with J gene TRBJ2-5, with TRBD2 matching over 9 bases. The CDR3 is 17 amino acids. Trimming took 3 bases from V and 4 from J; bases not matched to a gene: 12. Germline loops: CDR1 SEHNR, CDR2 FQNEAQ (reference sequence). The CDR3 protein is CASSFYLAGLAGETQYF. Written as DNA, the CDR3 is TGTGCCAGCAGCTTTTACCTAGCGGGACTGGCTGGAGAGACCCAGTACTTC. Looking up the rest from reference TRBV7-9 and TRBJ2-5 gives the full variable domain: DTGVSQNPRHKITKRGQNVTFRCDPISEHNRLYWYRQTLGQGPEFLTYFQNEAQLEKSRLLSDRFSAERPKGSFSTLEIQRTEQGDSAMYLCASSFYLAGLAGETQYFGPGTRLLVL.

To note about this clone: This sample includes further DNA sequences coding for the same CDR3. The CDR3 sequence is CASSPGTSGETQYF. The CDR3 DNA sequence: TGTGCCAGCAGTCCCGGGACTAGCGGAGAGACCCAGTACTTC. The rearrangement joins TRBV11-2 to TRBJ2-5; 11 bases fit TRBD2. Germline-derived CDR1 and CDR2 are SGHAT and FQNNGV. Germline trimming cut 6 bases from V and 4 bases from J; bases unmatched to any gene: 4. The CDR3 covers 14 residues.

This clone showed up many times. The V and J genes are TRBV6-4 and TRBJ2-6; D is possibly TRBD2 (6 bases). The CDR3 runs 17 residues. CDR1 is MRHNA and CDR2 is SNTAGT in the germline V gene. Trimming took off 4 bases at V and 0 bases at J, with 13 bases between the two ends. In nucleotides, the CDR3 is TGTGCCAGCAGTGCGGGACTTCCCCCCTCTGGGGCCAACGTCCTGACTTTC. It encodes CASSAGLPPSGANVLTF.

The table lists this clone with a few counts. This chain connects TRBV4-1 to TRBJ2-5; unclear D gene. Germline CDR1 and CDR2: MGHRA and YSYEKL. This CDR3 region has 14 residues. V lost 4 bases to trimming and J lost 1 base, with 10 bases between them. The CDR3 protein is CASSLSSVQETQYF. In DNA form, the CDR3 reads TGCGCCAGCAGCCTGAGCAGTGTCCAAGAGACCCAGTACTTC.

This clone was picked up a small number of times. The CDR3 DNA reads TGTGCCAGCAGCCGGGTTGAGGAAGAGCAGTACTTC. Amino acids: CASSRVEEEQYF. The chain uses TRBV7-2 and TRBJ2-7, with D unresolved. V shed 5 bases and J shed 7 bases, with 12 bases lying between them. The CDR3 spans 12 residues. Per the germline V gene, CDR1 is SGHTA and CDR2 is FQGNSA.

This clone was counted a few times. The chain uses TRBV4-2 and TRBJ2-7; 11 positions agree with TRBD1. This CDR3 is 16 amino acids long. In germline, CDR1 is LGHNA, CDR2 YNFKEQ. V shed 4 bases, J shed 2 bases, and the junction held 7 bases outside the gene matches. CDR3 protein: CASSLGQGAIAYEQYF. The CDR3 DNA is TGTGCCAGCAGCCTCGGACAGGGGGCAATAGCCTACGAGCAGTACTTC.

For the CDR3, the DNA is TGTGCCAGCTCACCACCCCTAGCGGTGTTCCCCCTCCAGTTCTTC. It specifies CASSPPLAVFPLQFF. This chain connects TRBV18 to TRBJ2-1; TRBD2 matches at 7 bases. Germline CDR1 KGHSH, CDR2 LQKENI. The length of the CDR3 is 15 residues. Losses at the gene ends were 0 bases for V and 13 bases for J; bases not matched to a gene: 12.

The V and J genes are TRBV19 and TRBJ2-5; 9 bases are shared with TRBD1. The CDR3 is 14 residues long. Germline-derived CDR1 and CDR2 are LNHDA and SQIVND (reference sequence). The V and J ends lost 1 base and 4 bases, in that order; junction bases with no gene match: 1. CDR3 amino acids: CASSIGDRAETQYF. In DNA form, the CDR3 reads TGTGCCAGTAGTATAGGGGACAGGGCAGAGACCCAGTACTTC. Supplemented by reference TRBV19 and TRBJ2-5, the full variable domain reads DGGITQSPKYLFRKEGQNVTLSCEQNLNHDAMYWYRQDPGQGLRLIYYSQIVNDFQKGDIAEGYSVSREKKESFPLTVTSAQKNPTAFYLCASSIGDRAETQYFGPGTRLLVL.

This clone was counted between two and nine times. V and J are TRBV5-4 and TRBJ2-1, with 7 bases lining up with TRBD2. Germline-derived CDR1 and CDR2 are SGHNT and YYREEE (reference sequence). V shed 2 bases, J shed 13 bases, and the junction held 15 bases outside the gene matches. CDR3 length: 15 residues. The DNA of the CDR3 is TGTGCCAGCAGCTTCCCCCTAACTGGGCGGGAGATACAGTTCTTC. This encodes CASSFPLTGREIQFF.

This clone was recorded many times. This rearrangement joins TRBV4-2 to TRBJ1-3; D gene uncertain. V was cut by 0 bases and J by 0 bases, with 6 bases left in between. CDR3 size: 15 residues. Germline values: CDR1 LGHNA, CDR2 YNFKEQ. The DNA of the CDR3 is TGTGCCAGCAGCCAAGATCACGCCTCTGGAAACACCATATATTTT. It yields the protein CASSQDHASGNTIYF.